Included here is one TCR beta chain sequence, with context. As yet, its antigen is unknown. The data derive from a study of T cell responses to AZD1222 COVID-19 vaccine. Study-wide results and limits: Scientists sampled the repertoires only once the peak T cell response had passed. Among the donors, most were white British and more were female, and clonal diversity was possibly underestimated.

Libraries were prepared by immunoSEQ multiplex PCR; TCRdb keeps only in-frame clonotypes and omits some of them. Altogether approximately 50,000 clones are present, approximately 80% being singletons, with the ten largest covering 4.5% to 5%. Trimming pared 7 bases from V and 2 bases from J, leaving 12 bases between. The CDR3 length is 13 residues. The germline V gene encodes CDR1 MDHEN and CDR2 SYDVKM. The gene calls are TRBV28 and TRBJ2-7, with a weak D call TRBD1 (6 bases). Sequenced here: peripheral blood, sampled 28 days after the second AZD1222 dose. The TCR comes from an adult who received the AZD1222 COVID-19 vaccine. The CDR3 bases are TGTGCCAGCACACCGACAGGACCCTACGAGCAGTACTTC. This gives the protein CASTPTGPYEQYF. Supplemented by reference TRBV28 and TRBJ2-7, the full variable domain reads DVKVTQSSRYLVKRTGEKVFLECVQDMDHENMFWYRQDPGLGLRLIYFSYDVKMKEKGDIPEGYSVSREKKERFSLILESASTNQTSMYLCASTPTGPYEQYFGPGTRLTVT.